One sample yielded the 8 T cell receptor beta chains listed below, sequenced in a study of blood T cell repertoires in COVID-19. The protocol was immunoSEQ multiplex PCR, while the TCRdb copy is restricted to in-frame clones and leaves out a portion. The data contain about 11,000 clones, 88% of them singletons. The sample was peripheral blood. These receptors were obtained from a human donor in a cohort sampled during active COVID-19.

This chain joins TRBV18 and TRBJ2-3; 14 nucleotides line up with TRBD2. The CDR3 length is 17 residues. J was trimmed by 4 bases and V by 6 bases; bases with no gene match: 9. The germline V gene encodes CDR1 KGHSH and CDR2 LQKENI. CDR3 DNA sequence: TGTGCCAGCTCGCCGGGACTAGCGGGAGAGGGGGCAGATACGCAGTATTTT. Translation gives CASSPGLAGEGADTQYF. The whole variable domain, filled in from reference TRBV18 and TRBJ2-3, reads NAGVMQNPRHLVRRRGQEARLRCSPMKGHSHVYWYRQLPEEGLKFMVYLQKENIIDESGMPKERFSAEFPKEGPSILRIQQVVRGDSAAYFCASSPGLAGEGADTQYFGPGTRLTVL.

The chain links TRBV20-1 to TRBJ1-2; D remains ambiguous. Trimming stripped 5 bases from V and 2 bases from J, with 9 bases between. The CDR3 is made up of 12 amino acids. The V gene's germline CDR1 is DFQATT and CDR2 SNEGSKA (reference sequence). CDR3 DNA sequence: TGCAGTGCTGGTGGCAGAAACTATGGCTACACCTTC. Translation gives CSAGGRNYGYTF.

The CDR3 spells CASSFNPPQGDLGNTIYF. CDR3 nucleotide sequence: TGTGCCAGCAGCTTCAACCCCCCCCAGGGTGATCTGGGTAACACCATATATTTT. The chain links TRBV7-6 to TRBJ1-3; TRBD1 might be the D (5 bases). The V gene lost 3 bases and the J gene lost 7 bases, with 25 bases spanning the gap. Looked up from germline, CDR1 is SGHVS and CDR2 is FNYEAQ. The CDR3 contains 18 residues. The variable domain in full, completed from reference TRBV7-6 and TRBJ1-3, reads GAGVSQSPRYKVTKRGQDVALRCDPISGHVSLYWYRQALGQGPEFLTYFNYEAQQDKSGLPNDRFSAERPEGSISTLTIQRTEQRDSAMYRCASSFNPPQGDLGNTIYFGEGSWLTVV.

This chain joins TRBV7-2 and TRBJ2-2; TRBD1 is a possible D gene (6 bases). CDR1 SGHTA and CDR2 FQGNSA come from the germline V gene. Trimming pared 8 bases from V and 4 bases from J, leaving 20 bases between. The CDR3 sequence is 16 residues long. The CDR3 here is CASPRPTGGGTGELFF. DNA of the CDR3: TGTGCCAGCCCCCGCCCGACAGGTGGTGGCACCGGGGAGCTGTTTTTT.

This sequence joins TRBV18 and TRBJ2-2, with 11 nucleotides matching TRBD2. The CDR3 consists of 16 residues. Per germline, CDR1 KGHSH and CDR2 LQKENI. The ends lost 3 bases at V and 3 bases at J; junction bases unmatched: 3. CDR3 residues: CASSPASGRHTGELFF. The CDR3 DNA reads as TGTGCCAGCTCACCCGCTAGCGGGAGGCACACCGGGGAGCTGTTTTTT.

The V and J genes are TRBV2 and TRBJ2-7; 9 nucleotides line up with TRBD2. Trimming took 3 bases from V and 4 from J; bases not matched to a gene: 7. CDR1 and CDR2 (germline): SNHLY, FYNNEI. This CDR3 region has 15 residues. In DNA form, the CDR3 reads TGTGCCAGCAGTGAGGGACTAGCAGGAGGGTACGAGCAGTACTTC. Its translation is CASSEGLAGGYEQYF.

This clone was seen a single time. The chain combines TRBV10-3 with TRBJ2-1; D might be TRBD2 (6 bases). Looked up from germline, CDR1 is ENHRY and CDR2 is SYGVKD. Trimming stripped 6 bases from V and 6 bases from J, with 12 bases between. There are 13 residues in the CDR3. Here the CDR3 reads CAISPEGINEQFF. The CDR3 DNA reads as TGTGCCATCAGCCCGGAGGGAATCAATGAGCAGTTCTTC.

CDR3 residues: CASSGREYTEAFF. CDR3 nucleotides: TGTGCCAGTAGCGGCCGGGAGTACACTGAAGCTTTCTTT. The V and J genes are TRBV19 and TRBJ1-1; no reliable D call. V lost 6 bases and J lost 3, with 11 bases in between. The germline gives CDR1 LNHDA, CDR2 SQIVND (reference sequence). CDR3 length equals 13 residues.